What follows are 27 T cell receptor beta chains derived from one specimen sequenced in a study of shared clonotypes between healthy human individuals. TCRdb's table, derived via immunoSEQ multiplex PCR, lists solely in-frame clones and lacks some. The sample holds over 850,000 clones, around 78% seen once. The source material was memory CD4+ T cells from PBMCs. Subset of the sample: CD45RA-negative fraction. These receptors all stem from a man aged 18-30 years in good health. Some clones in this sample may be carry-over from other donors' samples.

Concerning this clone: A read error is likely here: a far larger clone is one base away. The same CDR3 arises from other DNA sequences in this sample as well. The rearrangement joins TRBV6-6 to TRBJ1-1; D gene uncertain. Germline CDR1 MNHNY, CDR2 SVGAGI (reference sequence). The CDR3 is made up of 14 amino acids. The CDR3: CASSYSFEHGRTFF. As DNA, the CDR3 is TGTGCCAGCAGCTACTCTTTCGAACACGGCCGAACTTTCTTT.

V and J are TRBV5-1 and TRBJ2-1; 7 bases line up with TRBD1. Trimming took 4 bases from V and 7 from J; bases not matched to a gene: 5. This CDR3 region has 13 residues. Germline V gene data show CDR1 as SGHRS and CDR2 as YFSETQ. The CDR3 sequence: CASSDRVMNEQFF. CDR3 DNA: TGCGCCAGCAGCGACAGGGTCATGAATGAGCAGTTCTTC.

This clone was observed once. CDR3 sequence: CATRDTGYEQYF. The CDR3 DNA follows: TGTGCCACCCGGGACACGGGATACGAGCAGTACTTC. The chain couples TRBV28 to TRBJ2-7, with D possibly TRBD1 on 6 matching bases. The CDR3 consists of 12 residues. Germline V gives CDR1 MDHEN, CDR2 SYDVKM. Deletions cut 10 bases from V and 4 bases from J, with 14 bases between.

The sample holds one count of this clone. The chain couples TRBV29-1 to TRBJ2-7, with D perhaps matching TRBD2 (6 bases). Trimming took 4 bases from V and 0 from J, leaving 10 bases between them. The CDR3 has 13 residues. Germline V CDR1 and CDR2: SQVTM, ANQGSEA. CDR3 coding DNA: TGCAGCGTTGCGGGAGCAAGCTCCTACGAGCAGTACTTC. This translates into CSVAGASSYEQYF.

This chain uses TRBV7-9 with TRBJ1-1; 9 bases are shared with TRBD1. Germline values: CDR1 SEHNR, CDR2 FQNEAQ (reference sequence). The CDR3 spans 16 residues. The V and J ends lost 5 bases and 1 base, in that order; junction bases with no gene match: 8. CDR3 nucleotide sequence: TGTGCCAGCAGCCACCGACAGGGGGAAGGGAACACTGAAGCTTTCTTT. Its protein is CASSHRQGEGNTEAFF.

In its sample, this clone was seen once. The chain recombines TRBV5-1 with TRBJ2-2; tentative D call: TRBD2 (6 bases). Trimming cost V 5 bases and J 4 bases, with 21 bases left between them. The CDR3 contains 17 residues. Germline loops: CDR1 SGHRS, CDR2 YFSETQ. The CDR3 spells CASRGLVGGSGTGELFF. Written as DNA, the CDR3 is TGCGCCAGCAGAGGTCTCGTCGGAGGGTCGGGCACCGGGGAGCTGTTTTTT. Using reference TRBV5-1 and TRBJ2-2 for the parts outside the CDR3, the full variable domain is KAGVTQTPRYLIKTRGQQVTLSCSPISGHRSVSWYQQTPGQGLQFLFEYFSETQRNKGNFPGRFSGRQFSNSRSEMNVSTLELGDSALYLCASRGLVGGSGTGELFFGEGSRLTVL.

The chain uses TRBV5-8 and TRBJ1-1; the D is unclear. Germline V gives CDR1 SGHTS, CDR2 YDEGEE. V dropped 4 bases and J dropped 0 bases, with 10 bases sitting between them. This CDR3 region has 14 residues. DNA for the CDR3: TGTGCCAGCAGCGTCACGGAGATGAACACTGAAGCTTTCTTT. Translation: CASSVTEMNTEAFF.

CDR3 sequence reads: CASSLVPGSGNTIYF. Written as DNA, the CDR3 is TGCGCCAGCAGCTTGGTACCGGGTTCTGGAAACACCATATATTTT. V gene TRBV5-1 combines with J gene TRBJ1-3; D unclear. This CDR3 contains 15 residues. V dropped 0 bases and J dropped 1 base, with 8 bases sitting between them. From germline, CDR1 is SGHRS and CDR2 YFSETQ.

The rearrangement uses TRBV5-4 and TRBJ1-5; D possibly corresponds to TRBD1 (6 bases). Between the trimmed V and J ends, which lost 2 bases and 2 bases, there was a span of 14 bases. Germline values: CDR1 SGHNT, CDR2 YYREEE (reference sequence). CDR3 length: 16 amino acids. The DNA for the CDR3 is TGTGCCAGCAGCTTTGGAGGGGGTTTAGGCAATCAGCCCCAGCATTTT. Its translation: CASSFGGGLGNQPQHF.

The chain links TRBV6-4 to TRBJ2-3; D uncertain. Germline V gene data show CDR1 as MRHNA and CDR2 as SNTAGT. The CDR3 covers 14 residues. V was shortened by 1 base and J by 1 base, with 6 bases between the two germline ends. The CDR3 loop is CASSDFSGTDTQYF. The DNA for the CDR3 is TGTGCCAGCAGTGACTTCAGCGGCACAGATACGCAGTATTTT.

This clone was observed many times. The chain carries TRBV5-5 and TRBJ2-2; D unresolved. Looked up from germline, CDR1 is SGHKS and CDR2 is YYEKEE (reference sequence). V lost 4 bases and J 0 bases, leaving 13 bases between the germline ends. This CDR3 has 16 amino acids. CDR3 DNA sequence: TGTGCCAGCAGCCCTCGGCCAGGCACGAACACCGGGGAGCTGTTTTTT. This encodes CASSPRPGTNTGELFF.

This clone occurred many times. In the same sample, other DNA sequences code for this CDR3. The chain is built from TRBV29-1 and TRBJ1-1; D remains unclear. The CDR3 totals 12 residues. Trimming cost V 3 bases and J 3 bases, with 8 bases left between them. Germline lookup yields CDR1 SQVTM and CDR2 ANQGSEA. Here the CDR3 reads CSVEGQYTEAFF. For the CDR3, the DNA is TGCAGCGTTGAGGGCCAGTACACTGAAGCTTTCTTT.

The chain combines TRBV2 with TRBJ2-7; no definite D call. V was clipped by 2 bases and J by 2 bases, with 13 bases between them. The CDR3 has 15 amino acids. Germline loops: CDR1 SNHLY, CDR2 FYNNEI. The CDR3 sequence is CASSELLGTAYEQYF. CDR3 bases: TGTGCCAGCAGTGAATTGCTAGGAACAGCCTACGAGCAGTACTTC. Filled out from reference TRBV2 and TRBJ2-7, the complete variable domain reads EPEVTQTPSHQVTQMGQEVILRCVPISNHLYFYWYRQILGQKVEFLVSFYNNEISEKSEIFDDQFSVERPDGSNFTLKIRSTKLEDSAMYFCASSELLGTAYEQYFGPGTRLTVT.

This chain uses TRBV7-8 with TRBJ2-7; 7 bases are shared with TRBD2. With 5 bases clipped from V and 0 bases from J, the junction kept 10 bases outside the gene matches. The CDR3 covers 16 residues. The V gene's germline CDR1 is SGHVS and CDR2 FQNEAQ. Here the CDR3 reads CASSIPLGGSSYEQYF. The CDR3 DNA reads TGTGCCAGCAGCATCCCCCTCGGGGGGAGCTCCTACGAGCAGTACTTC.

The chain recombines TRBV9 with TRBJ2-1; D gene ambiguous. The germline CDR1 and CDR2 sequences are SGDLS and YYNGEE. The CDR3 totals 15 residues. V lost 1 base to trimming and J lost 4 bases, with 12 bases between them. This CDR3 reads CASSVSPDQYNEQFF. The DNA of the CDR3 is TGTGCCAGCAGCGTATCCCCAGACCAATACAATGAGCAGTTCTTC.

The rearrangement joins TRBV6-1 to TRBJ2-7, with D maybe TRBD1 (5 bases). This CDR3 has 12 amino acids. Germline CDR1 and CDR2: MNHNS and SASEGT. Trimming cost V 1 base and J 6 bases, with 7 bases left between them. The CDR3 DNA is TGTGCCAGCAGTGAAGGGGGCATCGAGCAGTACTTC. This translates into CASSEGGIEQYF.

The genes are TRBV28 and TRBJ1-2; D ambiguous. V lost 3 bases and J lost 7, with 15 bases in between. Germline V CDR1 and CDR2: MDHEN, SYDVKM. The CDR3 totals 14 residues. In nucleotides, the CDR3 is TGTGCCAGCAGTTTCCGGTCCGGCTACGGTGGCTACACCTTC. Residues: CASSFRSGYGGYTF.

This sequence joins TRBV5-6 and TRBJ1-2, with 9 bases aligning to TRBD1. V dropped 0 bases and J dropped 8; count of bases not matched to a gene: 11. The CDR3 totals 16 residues. The germline gives CDR1 SGHDT, CDR2 YYEEEE. Here the CDR3 reads CASSLDGRGQGSGYTF. Written as DNA, the CDR3 is TGTGCCAGCAGCTTGGATGGCCGGGGACAGGGATCCGGCTACACCTTC. The full variable domain, rest sourced from reference TRBV5-6 and TRBJ1-2, is DAGVTQSPTHLIKTRGQQVTLRCSPKSGHDTVSWYQQALGQGPQFIFQYYEEEERQRGNFPDRFSGHQFPNYSSELNVNALLLGDSALYLCASSLDGRGQGSGYTFGSGTRLTVV.

The genes are TRBV23-1 and TRBJ2-2; D not resolved. TRBV23-1 is designated an ORF whose function remains uncertain. V was shortened by 6 bases and J by 2 bases, with 7 bases between the two germline ends. The CDR3 has 13 residues. The CDR3 reads CASRQRNTGELFF. DNA for the CDR3: TGCGCCAGCAGGCAGCGTAACACCGGGGAGCTGTTTTTT.

The genes are TRBV5-1 and TRBJ1-2; D gene uncertain. This CDR3 region has 12 residues. The germline V gene encodes CDR1 SGHRS and CDR2 YFSETQ. Trimming pared 3 bases from V and 8 bases from J, leaving 11 bases between. CDR3 protein: CASSSPKEGYTF. CDR3 DNA: TGCGCCAGCAGCTCCCCTAAGGAGGGCTACACCTTC.

In DNA, the CDR3 is TGTGCCAGTATAGCCCCAGGACAGGGGGGGAATGAGCAGTTCTTC. This translates into CASIAPGQGGNEQFF. The chain has TRBV19 and TRBJ2-1; 10 bases are shared with TRBD1. CDR1 and CDR2 from the germline V gene are LNHDA and SQIVND (reference sequence). The V and J ends lost 7 bases and 7 bases, in that order; junction bases with no gene match: 10. The CDR3 is 15 residues long. Variable domain in full (rest from reference TRBV19 and TRBJ2-1): DGGITQSPKYLFRKEGQNVTLSCEQNLNHDAMYWYRQDPGQGLRLIYYSQIVNDFQKGDIAEGYSVSREKKESFPLTVTSAQKNPTAFYLCASIAPGQGGNEQFFGPGTRLTVL.

This chain joins TRBV6-1 and TRBJ2-7; tentatively, D is TRBD2 (6 bases). Looked up from germline, CDR1 is MNHNS and CDR2 is SASEGT. This CDR3 comprises 15 residues. V was cut by 6 bases and J by 3 bases, with 18 bases left in between. The CDR3 region has the DNA TGTGCCAGCAGGGGGGGTGTTGGACGGAGCTACGAGCAGTACTTC. Translating it yields CASRGGVGRSYEQYF.

A note on this clone: In the same sample, other DNA sequences code for this CDR3. The V and J genes are TRBV11-2 and TRBJ2-7; D perhaps matches TRBD1 (6 bases). The CDR3 has 12 residues. Trimming shortened V by 2 bases and J by 4 bases, and 6 bases separated the two germline ends. Germline V gives CDR1 SGHAT, CDR2 FQNNGV. CDR3 loop: CASSLQGYEQYF. CDR3 DNA: TGTGCCAGCAGCTTACAGGGGTACGAGCAGTACTTC.

Notes on this clone: Other DNA sequences within the sample encode an identical CDR3. The chain is built from TRBV5-1 and TRBJ1-1, with no clear D. The CDR3 length is 13 residues. V lost 0 bases to trimming and J lost 1 base, with 4 bases between them. The germline V gene has CDR1 SGHRS and CDR2 YFSETQ. CDR3 in DNA: TGCGCCAGCAGCTTGGAAGGGAACACTGAAGCTTTCTTT. Encoded protein: CASSLEGNTEAFF.

The chain joins TRBV9 to TRBJ2-2; 7 bases are a match to TRBD2. From germline, CDR1 is SGDLS and CDR2 YYNGEE. This CDR3 has 16 residues. The J segment lost 1 base and the V segment lost 4 bases, leaving 7 bases of the junction unmatched. CDR3 protein: CASSSQVAGNTGELFF. The CDR3 bases are TGTGCCAGCAGCTCACAGGTAGCGGGGAACACCGGGGAGCTGTTTTTT.

V usage is TRBV11-1 and J usage is TRBJ2-5; TRBD1 matches at 7 bases. Trimming took 4 bases from V and 1 from J; bases not matched to a gene: 3. Germline-derived CDR1 and CDR2 are SGHAT and FQDESV (reference sequence). This CDR3 has 14 amino acids. The CDR3 loop is CASSYRGSQETQYF. CDR3 DNA sequence: TGTGCCAGCAGCTACAGGGGCTCCCAAGAGACCCAGTACTTC.

This clone was seen a single time. The rearrangement joins TRBV4-1 to TRBJ2-5; weak D call: TRBD1 (5 bases). Germline CDR1 and CDR2: MGHRA and YSYEKL. The CDR3 totals 15 residues. The V end lost 2 bases, the J end lost 4 bases, and 14 bases lay between the germline ends. CDR3 bases: TGCGCCAGCAGCCAATTGCAGGGTCAGGGAGAGACCCAGTACTTC. It encodes CASSQLQGQGETQYF.